These T cell receptor beta chains were read from a single sample in a study of CD8+ T cells in alopecia areata. Generated by immunoSEQ multiplex PCR, the TCRdb table keeps only in-frame clones and is missing some. The table includes about 300,000 clones, 58% detected once. The material was CD4+ T cells sorted from blood, obtained at week 24, from a patient treated with tofacitinib. The receptors come from a human donor with alopecia areata. Each CDR3 is given with its conserved first and last residue. The D gene is left open where the match is weak. Size values are once, few and many counts, or a class for expanded clones, and some rows have none.

TGTGCCAGCAGCTTATTTGAGGGGTCTGGAAACACCATATATTTT,CASSLFEGSGNTIYF,TRBJ1-3,TRBV7-2,-,-
TGTGCCAGCAGGAAGGGGATCTACGAGCAGTACTTC,CASRKGIYEQYF,TRBJ2-7,TRBV6-6,-,few
TGTGCCAGCACTCTAGAGCGGCACTCGGGGGACACTGAAGCTTTCTTT,CASTLERHSGDTEAFF,TRBJ1-1,TRBV7-8,-,-
TGTGCCACCAGCCCCGGGACTAGTCCCACCGGGGAGCTGTTTTTT,CATSPGTSPTGELFF,TRBJ2-2,TRBV15,TRBD2,-
TGTGCCATGCGGACAGAGATGAACACTGAAGCTTTCTTT,CAMRTEMNTEAFF,TRBJ1-1,TRBV10-3,-,-
TGCAGCGTTGCCCCCTCCCCGGGGGCGGGAGGCTACACCTTC,CSVAPSPGAGGYTF,TRBJ1-2,TRBV29-1,-,-
TGTGCCAGCAGCTCAGTCCACGAGCAGTACTTC,CASSSVHEQYF,TRBJ2-7,TRBV11-2,-,-
TGTGCCACCTTAGACGGGGGCTCTGGGGCCAACGTCCTGACTTTC,CATLDGGSGANVLTF,TRBJ2-6,TRBV6-5,-,-
TGCGCCAGCAGCCAAGTCGAGGGGATCTCACCCCTCCACTTT,CASSQVEGISPLHF,TRBJ1-6,TRBV4-3,-,-
TGTGCCTGGAGTGGCCTGCTAGCAGGGAAGGAGACCCAGTACTTC,CAWSGLLAGKETQYF,TRBJ2-5,TRBV30,-,-
TGCGCCAGCCGAGGATCGGGCGCGGGTGGTACGCAGTATTTT,CASRGSGAGGTQYF,TRBJ2-3,TRBV5-1,-,few
TGTGCCAGCAGCGTAGGGCAGGGAGGGTCTGGAAACACCATATATTTT,CASSVGQGGSGNTIYF,TRBJ1-3,TRBV9,-,-
TGTGCCAGCAGTGAACGGGTCGTCTATTCACCCCTCCACTTT,CASSERVVYSPLHF,TRBJ1-6,TRBV2,-,-
TGTGCCAGCAGCTCTACTAGCGGACCCACCTACGAGCAGTACTTC,CASSSTSGPTYEQYF,TRBJ2-7,TRBV5-6,TRBD2,-
TGTGCCATATGGGACTTAAATGGCTACACCTTC,CAIWDLNGYTF,TRBJ1-2,TRBV10-3,-,few
TGTGCCTGGAGTGTAAGAATAAATACGCAGTATTTT,CAWSVRINTQYF,TRBJ2-3,TRBV30,-,few
TGTGCCAGCAGACAAACAGGGCGCGGGGATACGCAGTATTTT,CASRQTGRGDTQYF,TRBJ2-3,TRBV14,-,-
TGTGCTTCTAAGGGAGGGGCCAACGTCCTGACTTTC,CASKGGANVLTF,TRBJ2-6,TRBV2,-,few
TGTGCCAGCAGCTCAATACGGGACACCGGGAGGGCGGATACGCAGTATTTT,CASSSIRDTGRADTQYF,TRBJ2-3,TRBV5-4,TRBD2,-
TGTGCCAGCGCGCGAGACAGGGGTTACGAGCAGTACTTC,CASARDRGYEQYF,TRBJ2-7,TRBV27,TRBD1,-
TGCAGCGTTGAGGGTGTGTTGGTCCCGTCGGCTTTCTTT,CSVEGVLVPSAFF,TRBJ1-1,TRBV29-1,-,-
TGTGCCATCAGTGGCGTTGTAAATGAAAAACTGTTTTTT,CAISGVVNEKLFF,TRBJ1-4,TRBV10-3,-,few
TGTGCCAGCAGCTTGGGGGACGTTCAAGAGACCCAGTACTTC,CASSLGDVQETQYF,TRBJ2-5,TRBV5-6,-,few
TGTGCCAGCAGCTCAACAGGGTCTGCCGCAGATACGCAGTATTTT,CASSSTGSAADTQYF,TRBJ2-3,TRBV7-9,-,few